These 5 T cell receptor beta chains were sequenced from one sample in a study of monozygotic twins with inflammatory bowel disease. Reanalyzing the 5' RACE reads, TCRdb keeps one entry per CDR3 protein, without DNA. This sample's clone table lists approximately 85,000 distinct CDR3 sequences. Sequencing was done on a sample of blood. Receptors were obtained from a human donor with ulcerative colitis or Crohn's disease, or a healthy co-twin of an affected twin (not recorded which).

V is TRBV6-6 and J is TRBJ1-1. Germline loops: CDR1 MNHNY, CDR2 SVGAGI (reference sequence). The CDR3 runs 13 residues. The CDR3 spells CASSPWVGTEAFF.

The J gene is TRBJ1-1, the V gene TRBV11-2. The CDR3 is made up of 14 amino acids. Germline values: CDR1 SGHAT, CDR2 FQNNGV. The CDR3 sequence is CASSPTEVGREAFF. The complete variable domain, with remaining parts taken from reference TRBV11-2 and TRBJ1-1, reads EAGVAQSPRYKIIEKRQSVAFWCNPISGHATLYWYQQILGQGPKLLIQFQNNGVVDDSQLPKDRFSAERLKGVDSTLKIQPAKLEDSAVYLCASSPTEVGREAFFGQGTRLTVV.

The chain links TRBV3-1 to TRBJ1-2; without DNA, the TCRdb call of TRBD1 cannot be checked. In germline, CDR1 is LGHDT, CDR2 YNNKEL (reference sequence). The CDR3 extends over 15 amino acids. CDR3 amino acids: CASSQDRGAVYGYTF. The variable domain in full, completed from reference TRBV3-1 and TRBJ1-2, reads DTAVSQTPKYLVTQMGNDKSIKCEQNLGHDTMYWYKQDSKKFLKIMFSYNNKELIINETVPNRFSPKSPDKAHLNLHINSLELGDSAVYFCASSQDRGAVYGYTFGSGTRLTVV.

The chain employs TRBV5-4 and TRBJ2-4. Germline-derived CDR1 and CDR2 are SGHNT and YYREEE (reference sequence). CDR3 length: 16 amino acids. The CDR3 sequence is CASTWGRAGAKNIQYF.

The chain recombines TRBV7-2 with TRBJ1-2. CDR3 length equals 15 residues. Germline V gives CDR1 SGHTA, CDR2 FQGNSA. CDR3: CASSLGGRLSYGYTF. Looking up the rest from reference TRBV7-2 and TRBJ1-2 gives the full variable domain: GAGVSQSPSNKVTEKGKDVELRCDPISGHTALYWYRQSLGQGLEFLIYFQGNSAPDKSGLPSDRFSAERTGGSVSTLTIQRTQQEDSAVYLCASSLGGRLSYGYTFGSGTRLTVV.